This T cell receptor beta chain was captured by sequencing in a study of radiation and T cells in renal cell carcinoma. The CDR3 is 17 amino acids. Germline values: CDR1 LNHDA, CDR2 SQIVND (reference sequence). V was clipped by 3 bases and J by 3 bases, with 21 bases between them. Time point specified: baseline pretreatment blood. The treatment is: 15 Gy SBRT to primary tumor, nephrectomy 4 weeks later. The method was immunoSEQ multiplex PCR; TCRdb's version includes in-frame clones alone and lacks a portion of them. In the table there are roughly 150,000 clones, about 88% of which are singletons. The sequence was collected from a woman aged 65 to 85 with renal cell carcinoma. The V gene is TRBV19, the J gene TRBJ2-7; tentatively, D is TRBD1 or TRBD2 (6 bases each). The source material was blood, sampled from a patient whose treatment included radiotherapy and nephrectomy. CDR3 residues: CASSIRGTGSGVYEQYF. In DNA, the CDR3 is TGTGCCAGTAGTATTAGGGGAACAGGGTCGGGAGTCTACGAGCAGTACTTC.